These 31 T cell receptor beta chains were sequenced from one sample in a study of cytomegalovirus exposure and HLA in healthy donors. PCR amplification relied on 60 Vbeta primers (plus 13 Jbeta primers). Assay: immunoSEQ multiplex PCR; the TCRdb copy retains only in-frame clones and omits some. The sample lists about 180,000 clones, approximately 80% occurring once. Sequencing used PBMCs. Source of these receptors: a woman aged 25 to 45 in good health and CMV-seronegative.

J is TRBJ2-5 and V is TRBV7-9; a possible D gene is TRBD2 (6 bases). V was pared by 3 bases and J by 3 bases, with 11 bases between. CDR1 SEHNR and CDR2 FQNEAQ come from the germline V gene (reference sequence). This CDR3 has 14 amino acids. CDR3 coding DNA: TGTGCCAGCAGCTTTTTCCGCGGGAAAGAGACCCAGTACTTC. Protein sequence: CASSFFRGKETQYF.

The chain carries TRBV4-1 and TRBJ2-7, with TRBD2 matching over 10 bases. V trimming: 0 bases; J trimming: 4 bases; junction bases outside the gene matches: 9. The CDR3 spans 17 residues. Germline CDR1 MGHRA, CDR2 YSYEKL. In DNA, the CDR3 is TGCGCCAGCAGCCAAGATCGGGCTAGCGGGAGTAAGTACGAGCAGTACTTC. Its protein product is CASSQDRASGSKYEQYF.

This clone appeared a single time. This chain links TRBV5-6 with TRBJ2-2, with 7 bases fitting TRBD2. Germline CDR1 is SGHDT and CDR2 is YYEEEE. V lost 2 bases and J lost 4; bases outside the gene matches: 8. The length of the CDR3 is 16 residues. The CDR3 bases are TGTGCCAGCAGCTTTTATGCCGGGACTATCACCGGGGAGCTGTTTTTT. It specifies CASSFYAGTITGELFF.

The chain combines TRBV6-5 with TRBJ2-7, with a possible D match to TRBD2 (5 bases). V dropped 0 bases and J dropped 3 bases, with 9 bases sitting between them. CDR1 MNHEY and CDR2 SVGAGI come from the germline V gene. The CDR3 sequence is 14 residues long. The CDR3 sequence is CASSYSGDSYEQYF. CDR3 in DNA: TGTGCCAGCAGTTACTCCGGGGATAGCTACGAGCAGTACTTC.

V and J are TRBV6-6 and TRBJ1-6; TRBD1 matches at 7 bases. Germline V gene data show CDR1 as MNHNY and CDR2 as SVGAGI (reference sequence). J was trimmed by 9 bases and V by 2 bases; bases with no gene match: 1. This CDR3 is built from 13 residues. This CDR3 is CASSYDRVSPLHF. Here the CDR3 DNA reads TGTGCCAGCAGTTACGACAGGGTTTCACCCCTCCACTTT.

The CDR3 DNA reads TGTGCCAGCAGTGACCCCGGGACTAGCGGGAGGGTAAGGTACTTC. Translation: CASSDPGTSGRVRYF. The V and J genes are TRBV25-1 and TRBJ2-5, with 16 bases that match TRBD2. Germline trimming cut 3 bases from V and 13 bases from J; bases unmatched to any gene: 8. This CDR3 is built from 15 residues. Germline lookup yields CDR1 MGHDK and CDR2 SYGVNS.

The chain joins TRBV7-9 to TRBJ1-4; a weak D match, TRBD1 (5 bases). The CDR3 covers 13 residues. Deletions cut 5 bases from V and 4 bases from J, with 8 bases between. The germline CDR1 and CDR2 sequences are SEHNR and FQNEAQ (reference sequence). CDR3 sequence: CASSGGINEKLFF. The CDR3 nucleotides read TGTGCCAGCAGCGGGGGGATTAATGAAAAACTGTTTTTT.

The CDR3 reads CAWSVGLAGSTDTQYF. The CDR3 nucleotides read TGTGCCTGGAGTGTAGGTCTAGCGGGGAGCACAGATACGCAGTATTTT. J is TRBJ2-3 and V is TRBV30, with 9 bases that match TRBD2. With V trimmed by 0 bases and J by 0 bases, 4 bases remained unmatched. The CDR3 consists of 16 residues. The germline V gene encodes CDR1 GTSNPN and CDR2 SVGIG (reference sequence).

The CDR3 DNA reads TGTGCCAGCTCACCACTGGACAGCCTCAATCAGCCCCAGCATTTT. Translated: CASSPLDSLNQPQHF. The chain couples TRBV18 to TRBJ1-5, with D perhaps TRBD1 (6 bases). Deletions cut 1 base from V and 3 bases from J, with 10 bases between. CDR1 KGHSH and CDR2 LQKENI come from the germline V gene. There are 15 residues in the CDR3. The whole variable domain, filled in from reference TRBV18 and TRBJ1-5, reads NAGVMQNPRHLVRRRGQEARLRCSPMKGHSHVYWYRQLPEEGLKFMVYLQKENIIDESGMPKERFSAEFPKEGPSILRIQQVVRGDSAAYFCASSPLDSLNQPQHFGDGTRLSIL.

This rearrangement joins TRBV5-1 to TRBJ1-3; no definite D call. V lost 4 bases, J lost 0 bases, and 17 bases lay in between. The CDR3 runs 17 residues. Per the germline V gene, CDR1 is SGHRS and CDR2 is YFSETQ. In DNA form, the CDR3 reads TGCGCCAGCAGCCCAGGCCGAAGTACAGTCTCTGGAAACACCATATATTTT. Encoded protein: CASSPGRSTVSGNTIYF.

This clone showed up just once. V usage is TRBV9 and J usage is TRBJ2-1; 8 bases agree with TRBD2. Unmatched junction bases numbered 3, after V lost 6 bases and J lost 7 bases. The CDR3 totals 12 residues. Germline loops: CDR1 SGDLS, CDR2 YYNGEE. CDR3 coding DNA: TGTGCCAGCACCGGGGGGGGGAATGAGCAGTTCTTC. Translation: CASTGGGNEQFF. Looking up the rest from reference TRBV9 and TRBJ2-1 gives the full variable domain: DSGVTQTPKHLITATGQRVTLRCSPRSGDLSVYWYQQSLDQGLQFLIQYYNGEERAKGNILERFSAQQFPDLHSELNLSSLELGDSALYFCASTGGGNEQFFGPGTRLTVL.

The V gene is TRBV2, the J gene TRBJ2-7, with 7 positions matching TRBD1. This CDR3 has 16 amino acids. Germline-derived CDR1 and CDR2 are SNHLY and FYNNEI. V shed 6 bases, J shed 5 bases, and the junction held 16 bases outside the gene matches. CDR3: CASRTMEQGWHDEQYF. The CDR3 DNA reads TGTGCCAGCAGAACCATGGAACAGGGGTGGCACGACGAGCAGTACTTC. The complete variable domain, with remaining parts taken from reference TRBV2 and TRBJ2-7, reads EPEVTQTPSHQVTQMGQEVILRCVPISNHLYFYWYRQILGQKVEFLVSFYNNEISEKSEIFDDQFSVERPDGSNFTLKIRSTKLEDSAMYFCASRTMEQGWHDEQYFGPGTRLTVT.

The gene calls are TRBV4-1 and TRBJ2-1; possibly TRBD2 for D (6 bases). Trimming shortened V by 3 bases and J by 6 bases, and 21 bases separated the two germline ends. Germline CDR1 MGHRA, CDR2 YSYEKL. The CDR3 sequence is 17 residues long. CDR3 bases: TGCGCCAGCAGCCATTCGGAGTTATCTTCCGGGGGCAATGAGCAGTTCTTC. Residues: CASSHSELSSGGNEQFF.

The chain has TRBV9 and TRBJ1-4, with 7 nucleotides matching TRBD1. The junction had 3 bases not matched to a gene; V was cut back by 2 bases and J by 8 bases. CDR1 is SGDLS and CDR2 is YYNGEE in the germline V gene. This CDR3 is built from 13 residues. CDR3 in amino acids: CASSVAGGEKLFF. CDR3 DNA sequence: TGTGCCAGCAGCGTGGCAGGGGGGGAAAAACTGTTTTTT.

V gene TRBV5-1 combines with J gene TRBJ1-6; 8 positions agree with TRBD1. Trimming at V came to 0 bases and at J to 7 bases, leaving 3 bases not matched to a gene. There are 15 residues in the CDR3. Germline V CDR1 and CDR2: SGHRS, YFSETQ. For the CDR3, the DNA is TGCGCCAGCAGCTTGGCCACAGGGGGAAATTCACCCCTCCACTTT. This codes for CASSLATGGNSPLHF.

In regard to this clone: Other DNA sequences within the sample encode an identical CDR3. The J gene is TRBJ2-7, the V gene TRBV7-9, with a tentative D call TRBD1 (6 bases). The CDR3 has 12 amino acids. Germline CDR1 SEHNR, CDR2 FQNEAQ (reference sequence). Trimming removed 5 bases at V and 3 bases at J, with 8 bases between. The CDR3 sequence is CASSLQGYEQYF. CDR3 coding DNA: TGTGCCAGCAGCCTACAGGGCTACGAGCAGTACTTC.

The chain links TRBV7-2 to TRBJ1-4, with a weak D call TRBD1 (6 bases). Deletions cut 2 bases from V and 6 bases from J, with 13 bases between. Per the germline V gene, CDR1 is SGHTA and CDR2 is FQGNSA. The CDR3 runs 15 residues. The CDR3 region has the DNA TGTGCCAGCAGCTTACTAACAGGGCGGGATGAAAAACTGTTTTTT. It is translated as CASSLLTGRDEKLFF.

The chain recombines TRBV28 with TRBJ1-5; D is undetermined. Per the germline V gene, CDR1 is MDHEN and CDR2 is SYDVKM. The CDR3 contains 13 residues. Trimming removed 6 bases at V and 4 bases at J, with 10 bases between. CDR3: CASRTERNQPQHF. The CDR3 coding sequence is TGTGCCAGCAGAACAGAGAGAAATCAGCCCCAGCATTTT. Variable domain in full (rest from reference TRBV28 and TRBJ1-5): DVKVTQSSRYLVKRTGEKVFLECVQDMDHENMFWYRQDPGLGLRLIYFSYDVKMKEKGDIPEGYSVSREKKERFSLILESASTNQTSMYLCASRTERNQPQHFGDGTRLSIL.

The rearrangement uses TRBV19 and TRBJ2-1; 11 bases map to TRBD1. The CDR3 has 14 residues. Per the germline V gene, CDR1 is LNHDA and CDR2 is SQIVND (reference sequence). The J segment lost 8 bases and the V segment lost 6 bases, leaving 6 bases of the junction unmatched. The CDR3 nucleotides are TGTGCCAGTAGATCCGGACAGGGGGCGCATGAGCAGTTCTTC. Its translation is CASRSGQGAHEQFF.

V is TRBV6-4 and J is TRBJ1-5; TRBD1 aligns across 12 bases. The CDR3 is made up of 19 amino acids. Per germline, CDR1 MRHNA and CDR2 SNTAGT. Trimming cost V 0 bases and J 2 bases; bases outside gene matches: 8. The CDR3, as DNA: TGTGCCAGCAGTGACTCGAGGGACAGGGGGCAACTGGGCAATCAGCCCCAGCATTTT. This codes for CASSDSRDRGQLGNQPQHF.

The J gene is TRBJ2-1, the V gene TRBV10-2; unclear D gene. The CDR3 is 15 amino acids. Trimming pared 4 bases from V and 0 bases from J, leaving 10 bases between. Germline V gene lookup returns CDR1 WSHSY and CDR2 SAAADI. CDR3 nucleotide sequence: TGCGCCAGCAGTGTTTGGTCTATCTCCTACAATGAGCAGTTCTTC. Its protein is CASSVWSISYNEQFF.

The DNA for the CDR3 is TGCGCCAGCAGCTTGGCTCGGACAGGCGGGGCCCATAATTCACCCCTCCACTTT. Protein: CASSLARTGGAHNSPLHF. The V gene is TRBV5-1, the J gene TRBJ1-6; 7 bases align to TRBD1. CDR3 length: 18 amino acids. Per germline, CDR1 SGHRS and CDR2 YFSETQ. The V segment lost 0 bases and the J segment 5 bases; nucleotides outside the gene matches: 11.

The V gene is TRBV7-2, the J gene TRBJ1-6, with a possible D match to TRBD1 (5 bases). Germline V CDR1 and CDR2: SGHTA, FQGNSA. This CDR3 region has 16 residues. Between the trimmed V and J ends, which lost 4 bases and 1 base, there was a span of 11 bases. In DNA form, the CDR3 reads TGTGCCAGCAGCTCCCAGGGAAGGTCCTATAATTCACCCCTCCACTTT. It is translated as CASSSQGRSYNSPLHF. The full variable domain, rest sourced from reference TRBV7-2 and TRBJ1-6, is GAGVSQSPSNKVTEKGKDVELRCDPISGHTALYWYRQSLGQGLEFLIYFQGNSAPDKSGLPSDRFSAERTGGSVSTLTIQRTQQEDSAVYLCASSSQGRSYNSPLHFGNGTRLTVT.

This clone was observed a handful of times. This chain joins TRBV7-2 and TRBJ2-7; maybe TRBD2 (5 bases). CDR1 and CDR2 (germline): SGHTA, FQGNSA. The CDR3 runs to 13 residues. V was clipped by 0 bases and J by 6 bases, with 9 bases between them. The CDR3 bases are TGTGCCAGCAGCTTAGCGGGGAGTGCCGAGCAGTACTTC. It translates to CASSLAGSAEQYF.

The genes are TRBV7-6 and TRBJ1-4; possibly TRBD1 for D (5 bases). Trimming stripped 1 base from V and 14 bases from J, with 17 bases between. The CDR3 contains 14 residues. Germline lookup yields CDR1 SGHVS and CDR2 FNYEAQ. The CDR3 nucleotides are TGTGCCAGCAGCTTAGAACCGGGGGAACTAGAGCTGTTTTTT. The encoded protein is CASSLEPGELELFF.

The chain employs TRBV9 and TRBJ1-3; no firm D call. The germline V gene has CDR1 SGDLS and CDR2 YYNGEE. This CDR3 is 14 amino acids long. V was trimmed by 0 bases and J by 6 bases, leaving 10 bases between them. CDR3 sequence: CASSVAASTNTIYF. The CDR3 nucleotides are TGTGCCAGCAGCGTAGCTGCTTCTACAAACACCATATATTTT. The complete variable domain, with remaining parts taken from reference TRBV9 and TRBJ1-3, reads DSGVTQTPKHLITATGQRVTLRCSPRSGDLSVYWYQQSLDQGLQFLIQYYNGEERAKGNILERFSAQQFPDLHSELNLSSLELGDSALYFCASSVAASTNTIYFGEGSWLTVV.

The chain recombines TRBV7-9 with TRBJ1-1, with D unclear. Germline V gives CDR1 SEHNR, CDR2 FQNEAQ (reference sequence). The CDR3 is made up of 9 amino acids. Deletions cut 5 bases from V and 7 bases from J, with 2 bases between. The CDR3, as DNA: TGTGCCAGCAGCCGTGAAGCTTTCTTT. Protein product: CASSREAFF.

The CDR3 reads CASSAWTTVNTEAFF. CDR3 DNA sequence: TGTGCCAGCAGTGCCTGGACAACGGTGAACACTGAAGCTTTCTTT. V usage is TRBV27 and J usage is TRBJ1-1; TRBD1 might be the D (5 bases). The length of the CDR3 is 15 residues. The germline V and J ends were trimmed by 5 bases and 0 bases, with 13 bases remaining between them. In germline, CDR1 is MNHEY, CDR2 SMNVEV (reference sequence).

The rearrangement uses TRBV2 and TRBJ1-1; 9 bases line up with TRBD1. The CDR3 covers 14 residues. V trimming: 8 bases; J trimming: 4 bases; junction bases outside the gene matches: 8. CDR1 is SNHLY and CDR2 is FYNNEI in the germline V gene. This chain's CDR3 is CASDSGTGTTEAFF. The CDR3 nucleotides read TGTGCCAGCGATAGTGGGACAGGGACCACTGAAGCTTTCTTT.

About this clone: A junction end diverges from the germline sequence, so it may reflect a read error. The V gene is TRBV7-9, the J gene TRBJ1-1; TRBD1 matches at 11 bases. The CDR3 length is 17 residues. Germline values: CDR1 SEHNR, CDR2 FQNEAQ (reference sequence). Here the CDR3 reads CSSSTGGQGDWNTEAFF. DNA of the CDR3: TGTTCCAGCAGCACCGGGGGACAGGGGGATTGGAACACTGAAGCTTTCTTT. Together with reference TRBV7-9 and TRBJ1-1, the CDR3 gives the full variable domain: DTGVSQNPRHKITKRGQNVTFRCDPISEHNRLYWYRQTLGQGPEFLTYFQNEAQLEKSRLLSDRFSAERPKGSFSTLEIQRTEQGDSAMYLCSSSTGGQGDWNTEAFFGQGTRLTVV.

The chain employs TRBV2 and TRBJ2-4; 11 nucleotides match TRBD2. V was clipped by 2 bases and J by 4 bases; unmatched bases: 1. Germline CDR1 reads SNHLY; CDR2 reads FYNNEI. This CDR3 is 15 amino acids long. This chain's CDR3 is CASSERLAGKNIQYF. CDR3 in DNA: TGTGCCAGCAGTGAAAGACTAGCGGGGAAAAACATTCAGTACTTC.